This TCR beta chain was observed in a study of blood T cell repertoires in COVID-19. Whole-study context: There were acute and convalescent COVID-19 samples, and they came from the United States, Italy and Spain.

The CDR3 extends over 14 amino acids. Germline V CDR1 and CDR2: SGHDN, FVKESK. The V segment lost 4 bases and the J segment 10 bases; nucleotides outside the gene matches: 4. Generated by immunoSEQ multiplex PCR, the TCRdb table keeps only in-frame clones and is missing some. The sample contains some 140,000 clones, around 73% of which appear only once. Input material: peripheral blood. This TCR was recovered from a man aged 60 to 75 who had recovered from COVID-19. The J gene is TRBJ1-6, the V gene TRBV14, with 10 bases identical to TRBD1. For the CDR3, the DNA is TGTGCCAGCAGCCCCCGGACAGGGGGATCACCCCTCCACTTT. Protein sequence: CASSPRTGGSPLHF.